The rows below give T cell receptor beta chains drawn from one sample of a study of blood T cell repertoires in COVID-19. Data came from immunoSEQ multiplex PCR; TCRdb stores just in-frame clones and leaves some out. The profile shows under 90,000 clones, 80% of them singletons. The material sequenced was peripheral blood. Every receptor here comes from a woman at least 80 years old with active or convalescent COVID-19. CDR3s include the opening cysteine and the closing phenylalanine or tryptophan. The D gene is left open where the match is weak. Part of the rows lack a size; the others show once, few, many or a class for expanded clones.

d_call: TRBD2
clone_size: .
j_call: TRBJ2-1
v_call: TRBV14
cdr3_aa: CASSRLAGHLEQFF
cdr3_nt: TGTGCCAGCAGCCGACTAGCGGGGCACCTTGAGCAGTTCTTC

d_call: .
clone_size: .
j_call: TRBJ2-3
v_call: TRBV6-2/TRBV6-3
cdr3_aa: CASSYPLAGRTDTDTQYF
cdr3_nt: TGTGCCAGCAGTTATCCTCTGGCGGGGCGGACCGACACAGATACGCAGTATTTT

d_call: TRBD2
clone_size: few
j_call: TRBJ2-5
v_call: TRBV5-1
cdr3_aa: CASNVQGLQETQYF
cdr3_nt: TGCGCCAGCAACGTCCAGGGACTACAAGAGACCCAGTACTTC

d_call: .
clone_size: .
j_call: TRBJ1-6
v_call: TRBV2
cdr3_aa: CASIVTEQENSPLHF
cdr3_nt: TGTGCCAGCATCGTCACTGAACAGGAGAATTCACCCCTCCACTTT

d_call: .
clone_size: once
j_call: TRBJ1-4
v_call: TRBV7-2
cdr3_aa: CASRPGTTNEKLFF
cdr3_nt: TGTGCCAGCAGACCCGGGACAACTAATGAAAAACTGTTTTTT

d_call: TRBD2
clone_size: .
j_call: TRBJ2-3
v_call: TRBV7-9
cdr3_aa: CASGVRSGRDTDTQYF
cdr3_nt: TGTGCCAGCGGAGTTCGGAGCGGGAGGGACACAGATACGCAGTATTTT

d_call: .
clone_size: .
j_call: TRBJ2-1
v_call: TRBV27
cdr3_aa: CASSVRQVSSYNEQFF
cdr3_nt: TGTGCCAGCAGTGTAAGACAGGTGAGCTCCTACAATGAGCAGTTCTTC

d_call: TRBD1
clone_size: few
j_call: TRBJ2-3
v_call: TRBV7-6
cdr3_aa: CASSATGGSITDTQYF
cdr3_nt: TGTGCCAGCAGCGCCACAGGGGGTAGCATCACAGATACGCAGTATTTT

d_call: TRBD1
clone_size: .
j_call: TRBJ2-3
v_call: TRBV5-1
cdr3_aa: CASSLGQGGPPDTQYF
cdr3_nt: TGCGCCAGCAGCTTGGGACAGGGGGGTCCCCCAGATACGCAGTATTTT

d_call: .
clone_size: few
j_call: TRBJ2-3
v_call: TRBV11-3
cdr3_aa: CASSLDPSTDTQYF
cdr3_nt: TGTGCCAGCAGCCTAGACCCTAGCACAGATACGCAGTATTTT

d_call: TRBD1
clone_size: .
j_call: TRBJ1-2
v_call: TRBV30
cdr3_aa: CAWRHQGGFSYGYTF
cdr3_nt: TGTGCCTGGAGACACCAGGGGGGCTTTAGCTATGGCTACACCTTC

d_call: TRBD2
clone_size: once
j_call: TRBJ2-2
v_call: TRBV7-2
cdr3_aa: CATGGSKGTGELFF
cdr3_nt: TGTGCGACCGGGGGGAGCAAAGGTACCGGGGAGCTGTTTTTT

d_call: TRBD2
clone_size: .
j_call: TRBJ2-3
v_call: TRBV12-3/TRBV12-4
cdr3_aa: CASCSGRYDTQYF
cdr3_nt: TGTGCCAGCTGTAGCGGGAGATACGATACGCAGTATTTT

d_call: .
clone_size: few
j_call: TRBJ1-6
v_call: TRBV30
cdr3_aa: CAWSAGQLNSPLHF
cdr3_nt: TGTGCCTGGAGTGCTGGACAGCTAAATTCACCCCTCCACTTT

d_call: .
clone_size: .
j_call: TRBJ2-3
v_call: TRBV21-1
cdr3_aa: CASSNGTSGSGGTDTQYF
cdr3_nt: TGTGCCAGCAGCAACGGGACTAGCGGGAGCGGGGGCACAGATACGCAGTATTTT

d_call: TRBD1
clone_size: .
j_call: TRBJ2-1
v_call: TRBV7-2
cdr3_aa: CASSLRVDRDNEQFF
cdr3_nt: TGTGCCAGCAGCTTACGGGTCGACAGGGACAATGAGCAGTTCTTC

d_call: TRBD1
clone_size: .
j_call: TRBJ2-7
v_call: TRBV5-4
cdr3_aa: CASSLGSGQGISYEQYF
cdr3_nt: TGTGCCAGCAGCTTGGGTTCGGGACAGGGTATTTCCTACGAGCAGTACTTC

d_call: .
clone_size: .
j_call: TRBJ2-7
v_call: TRBV5-1
cdr3_aa: CASSLAGAVSYEQYF
cdr3_nt: TGCGCCAGCAGCTTGGCGGGAGCGGTATCCTACGAGCAGTACTTC

d_call: .
clone_size: .
j_call: TRBJ2-7
v_call: TRBV11-2
cdr3_aa: CASRKGLEQYF
cdr3_nt: TGTGCCAGCAGGAAGGGGTTGGAGCAGTACTTC

d_call: .
clone_size: .
j_call: TRBJ1-6
v_call: TRBV29-1
cdr3_aa: CSVRGGAYNSPLHF
cdr3_nt: TGCAGCGTTCGGGGAGGGGCGTATAATTCACCCCTCCACTTT

d_call: TRBD1
clone_size: few
j_call: TRBJ1-6
v_call: TRBV29-1
cdr3_aa: CSVGTGGTTPLHF
cdr3_nt: TGCAGCGTTGGGACAGGGGGCACGACACCCCTCCACTTT

d_call: TRBD1
clone_size: .
j_call: TRBJ2-7
v_call: TRBV7-2
cdr3_aa: CASSRDRGFLYEQYF
cdr3_nt: TGTGCCAGCAGCCGCGACAGGGGGTTTCTCTACGAGCAGTACTTC

d_call: TRBD1
clone_size: .
j_call: TRBJ2-7
v_call: TRBV5-6
cdr3_aa: CASSLGTGLYEQYF
cdr3_nt: TGTGCCAGCAGCTTGGGGACAGGGCTCTACGAGCAGTACTTC

d_call: TRBD1
clone_size: .
j_call: TRBJ2-7
v_call: TRBV7-2
cdr3_aa: CASSFGQDSYEQYF
cdr3_nt: TGTGCCAGCAGCTTCGGACAGGACTCCTACGAGCAGTACTTC

d_call: TRBD2
clone_size: .
j_call: TRBJ2-5
v_call: TRBV6-5
cdr3_aa: CASSSGLAGAETQYF
cdr3_nt: TGTGCCAGCAGTTCGGGACTAGCGGGGGCAGAGACCCAGTACTTC

d_call: .
clone_size: .
j_call: TRBJ1-3
v_call: TRBV19
cdr3_aa: CACMAGGNTIYF
cdr3_nt: TGTGCCTGTATGGCCGGGGGAAACACCATATATTTT

d_call: .
clone_size: .
j_call: TRBJ2-2
v_call: TRBV10-3
cdr3_aa: CAISAEGWTGELFF
cdr3_nt: TGTGCCATCAGTGCGGAGGGGTGGACCGGGGAGCTGTTTTTT

d_call: TRBD2
clone_size: .
j_call: TRBJ2-5
v_call: TRBV7-3
cdr3_aa: CASSLGLAGVQETQYF
cdr3_nt: TGTGCCAGCAGCTTAGGGCTAGCGGGAGTCCAAGAGACCCAGTACTTC